The TCR beta chain under discussion was sequenced for a study of blood T cell repertoires in COVID-19. This table comes from immunoSEQ multiplex PCR, and its TCRdb copy is limited to in-frame clones, with some not included. The sample carries a few hundred thousand clones, around 89% recorded once. In its sample, this clone was seen once. The CDR3 runs 14 residues. From germline, CDR1 is LNHDA and CDR2 SQIVND (reference sequence). J was trimmed by 4 bases and V by 6 bases; bases with no gene match: 6. The receptor's source is a woman aged 18-29 years who had recovered from COVID-19. The chain recombines TRBV19 with TRBJ1-2; 9 bases match TRBD1. The sequenced sample was PBMCs or T cells enriched from blood (not recorded which). The CDR3 protein is CASSRQGVVYGYTF. CDR3 bases: TGTGCCAGTAGCCGACAGGGGGTGGTCTATGGCTACACCTTC.